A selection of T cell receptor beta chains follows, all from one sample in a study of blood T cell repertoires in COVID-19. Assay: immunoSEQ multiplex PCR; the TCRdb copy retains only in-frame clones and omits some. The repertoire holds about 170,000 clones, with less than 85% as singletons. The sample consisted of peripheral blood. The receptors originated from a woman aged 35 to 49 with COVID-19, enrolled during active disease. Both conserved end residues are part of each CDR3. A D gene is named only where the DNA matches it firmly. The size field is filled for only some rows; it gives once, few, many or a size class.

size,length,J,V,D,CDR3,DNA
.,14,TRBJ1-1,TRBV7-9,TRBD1,CASSPQGATPTAFF,TGTGCCAGCAGCCCACAGGGGGCGACCCCCACCGCTTTCTTT
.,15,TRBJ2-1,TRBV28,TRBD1,CASSSIGTVYNEQFF,TGTGCCAGCAGTTCCATCGGGACAGTTTACAATGAGCAGTTCTTC
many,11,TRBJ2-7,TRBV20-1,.,CSTKRSYEQYF,TGCAGTACGAAAAGGAGCTACGAGCAGTACTTC
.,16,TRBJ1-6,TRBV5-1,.,CASSLVPTGSGSPLHF,TGCGCCAGCAGCTTGGTTCCCACAGGGTCAGGCTCACCCCTCCACTTT
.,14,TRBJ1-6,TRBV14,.,CASSLRGYNSPLHF,TGTGCCAGCAGCCTCCGGGGATATAATTCACCCCTCCACTTT
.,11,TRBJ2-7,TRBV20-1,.,CSASVLYEQYF,TGCAGTGCCTCGGTCCTATACGAGCAGTACTTC
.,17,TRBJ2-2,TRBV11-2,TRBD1,CASNPGQGIRATGELFF,TGTGCCAGTAATCCGGGACAGGGGATCAGGGCGACCGGGGAGCTGTTTTTT
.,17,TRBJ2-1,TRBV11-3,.,CASSLQTPGLQSNEQFF,TGTGCCAGCAGCTTGCAAACTCCGGGACTCCAGAGCAATGAGCAGTTCTTC
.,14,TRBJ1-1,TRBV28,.,CASTNWGVNTEAFF,TGTGCCAGCACCAATTGGGGGGTGAACACTGAAGCTTTCTTT
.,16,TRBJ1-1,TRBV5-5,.,CASSLANVGAVTEAFF,TGTGCCAGCAGCTTGGCCAATGTGGGGGCCGTCACTGAAGCTTTCTTT
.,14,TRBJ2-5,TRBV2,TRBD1,CASRRDRDRQTQYF,TGTGCCAGCCGCCGGGACAGGGATCGACAGACCCAGTACTTC
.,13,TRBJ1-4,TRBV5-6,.,CASSLQGREKLFF,TGTGCCAGCAGCTTACAGGGTCGGGAAAAACTGTTTTTT
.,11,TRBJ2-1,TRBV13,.,CASRQYNEQFF,TGTGCCAGCAGACAGTACAATGAGCAGTTCTTC
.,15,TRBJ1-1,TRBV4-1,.,CASSLRDNQNTEAFF,TGCGCCAGCAGCCTCCGGGACAACCAGAACACTGAAGCTTTCTTT
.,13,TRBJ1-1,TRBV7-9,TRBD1,CASSEQGPAEAFF,TGTGCCAGCAGCGAACAGGGGCCTGCTGAAGCTTTCTTT
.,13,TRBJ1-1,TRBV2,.,CASGTEPNTEAFF,TGTGCCAGCGGAACAGAGCCGAACACTGAAGCTTTCTTT
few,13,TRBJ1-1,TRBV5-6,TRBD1,CASSLAGTGRAFF,TGTGCCAGCAGCTTGGCCGGGACAGGCCGAGCTTTCTTT
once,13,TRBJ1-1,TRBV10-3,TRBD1,CAISVKGATEAFF,TGTGCCATCAGTGTTAAGGGGGCAACTGAAGCTTTCTTT
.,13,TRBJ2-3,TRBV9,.,CASSSRIGDTQYF,TGTGCCAGCAGCTCTCGGATCGGGGATACGCAGTATTTT
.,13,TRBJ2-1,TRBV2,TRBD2,CATQAGEYNEQFF,TGTGCCACTCAGGCGGGGGAGTACAATGAGCAGTTCTTC
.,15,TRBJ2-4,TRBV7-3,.,CASSLAGWGKNIQYF,TGTGCCAGCAGCTTAGCAGGGTGGGGCAAAAACATTCAGTACTTC
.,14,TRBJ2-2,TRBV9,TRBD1,CASSAPGQAGELFF,TGTGCCAGCAGCGCCCCGGGACAGGCCGGGGAGCTGTTTTTT
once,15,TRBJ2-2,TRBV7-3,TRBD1,CASSHTGGNTGELFF,TGTGCCAGCAGTCATACAGGGGGTAACACCGGGGAGCTGTTTTTT
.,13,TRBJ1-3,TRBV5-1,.,CASSLAGGNTIYF,TGCGCCAGCAGCTTGGCCGGGGGAAACACCATATATTTT
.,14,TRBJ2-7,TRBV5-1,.,CASSLSPATYEQYF,TGCGCCAGCAGCTTGTCGCCTGCCACTTACGAGCAGTACTTC
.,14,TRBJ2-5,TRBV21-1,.,CASSKECGRETQYF,TGTGCCAGCAGCAAAGAGTGTGGCAGGGAGACCCAGTACTTC
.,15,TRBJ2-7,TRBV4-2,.,CASSQAPTNSYEQYF,TGTGCCAGCAGCCAAGCCCCGACTAATTCCTACGAGCAGTACTTC
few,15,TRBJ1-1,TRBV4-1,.,CASSQPPPWNTEAFF,TGCGCCAGCAGCCAACCCCCCCCTTGGAACACTGAAGCTTTCTTT
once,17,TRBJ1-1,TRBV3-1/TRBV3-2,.,CASSPMGQAVGNTEAFF,TGTGCCAGCAGCCCCATGGGGCAGGCTGTTGGGAACACTGAAGCTTTCTTT
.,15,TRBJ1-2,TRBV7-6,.,CASSLFYEARDGYTF,TGTGCCAGCAGCTTATTTTACGAGGCCCGCGACGGCTACACCTTC
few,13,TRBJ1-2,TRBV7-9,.,CASSLVDSYGYTF,TGTGCCAGCAGCTTAGTGGACAGCTATGGCTACACCTTC
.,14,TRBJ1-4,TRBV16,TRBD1,CASSPPGQNEKLFF,TGTGCCAGCAGCCCTCCGGGACAGAATGAAAAACTGTTTTTT
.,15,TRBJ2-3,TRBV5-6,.,CASSLLPEATDTQYF,TGTGCCAGCAGCTTACTCCCGGAGGCCACAGATACGCAGTATTTT
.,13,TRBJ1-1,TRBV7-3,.,CASSVDRKTEAFF,TGTGCCAGCAGCGTTGACAGAAAGACTGAAGCTTTCTTT
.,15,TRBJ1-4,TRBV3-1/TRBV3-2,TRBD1,CASSQGGAGGEKLFF,TGTGCCAGCAGCCAAGGCGGCGCAGGGGGTGAAAAACTGTTTTTT